This T cell receptor beta chain appears in the sequencing data of a study of blood T cell repertoires in COVID-19. On the study more broadly: COVID-19 samples from acute and convalescent phases originated in the United States, Italy and Spain.

Sequencing was performed with immunoSEQ multiplex PCR; in TCRdb, only in-frame clones are kept and a portion is missing. The profile shows 33,000 or so clones, around 91% of them singletons. Trimming left V 8 bases short and J 5 bases short, with 12 bases between. Germline assignment: CDR1 MDHEN and CDR2 SYDVKM. CDR3 length: 12 amino acids. The source is a man aged 65 to 85 with active or convalescent COVID-19. The chain is built from TRBV28 and TRBJ1-2; D gene ambiguous. Material for sequencing was peripheral blood. CDR3 in DNA: TGTGCCAGCGGCATACCGGGTTATGGCTACACCTTC. Amino acids: CASGIPGYGYTF.